These T cell receptor beta chains were read from a single sample in a study of blood T cell repertoires in COVID-19. Assay used: immunoSEQ multiplex PCR; TCRdb lists only in-frame clones, some missing. The table has approximately 670,000 clones, around 89% seen once. What was sequenced was peripheral blood. The receptors here all came from a woman under 30 with acute or convalescent COVID-19. The CDR3 runs from the conserved cysteine through the conserved F or W. A D gene is named only where the DNA matches it firmly. Not every row has a clone size; where given, it reads once, few, many or a size class.

J	V	size	D	DNA	CDR3
TRBJ1-2	TRBV19	NA	NA	TGTGCCAGTAGCCAGGGGCAGATCTATGGCTACACCTTC	CASSQGQIYGYTF
TRBJ2-7	TRBV7-2	NA	NA	TGTGCCAGCAGCCAAGGGGTAGAGCAGTACTTC	CASSQGVEQYF
TRBJ2-7	TRBV7-8	NA	TRBD1	TGTGCCAGCAGCTTGCAGGGGGACCCCTACGAGCAGTACTTC	CASSLQGDPYEQYF
TRBJ2-3	TRBV5-1	NA	TRBD2	TGCGCCAGCAGCTTGGATTTGACCGGGACTAGCGGGCCCACAGATACGCAGTATTTT	CASSLDLTGTSGPTDTQYF
TRBJ2-3	TRBV3-1/TRBV3-2	once	NA	TGTGCCAGCAGCCGGAGCGATAAGCAGTATTTT	CASSRSDKQYF
TRBJ2-3	TRBV2	NA	NA	TGTGCCAGCAGCGTGGGACTTGCCACAGATACGCAGTATTTT	CASSVGLATDTQYF
TRBJ1-6	TRBV14	NA	NA	TGTGCCAGCAGCCAGAAATCCGGGACACTACGTTCGATGTATAATTCACCCCTCCACTTT	CASSQKSGTLRSMYNSPLHF
TRBJ1-2	TRBV5-1	NA	TRBD1	TGCGCCAGCAGCGCAAACTCGGGACAGGGGCCAAACTATGGCTACACCTTC	CASSANSGQGPNYGYTF
TRBJ2-5	TRBV2	NA	NA	TGTGCCAGTGTATATGACACCAAAAAAGAGACCCAGTACTTC	CASVYDTKKETQYF
TRBJ2-1	TRBV7-2	NA	NA	TGTGCCAGCAGTTTCGGAGGTCACAATGAGCAGTTCTTC	CASSFGGHNEQFF
TRBJ2-1	TRBV7-6	NA	NA	TGTGCCAGCAGCTACCAGACCGGGTCAAGGAGAGATGAGCAGTTCTTC	CASSYQTGSRRDEQFF
TRBJ1-1	TRBV7-8	few	NA	TGTGCCAGCAGCTTAGGAGGAGTACGTGAAGCTTTCTTT	CASSLGGVREAFF
TRBJ2-2	TRBV6-5	NA	NA	TGTGCCAGCAGTTCCCCCAGGTGGCACACCGGGGAGCTGTTTTTT	CASSSPRWHTGELFF
TRBJ1-5	TRBV25-1	NA	NA	TGTGCCAGCAGTGATCGGAGGGATAGCAATCAGCCCCAGCATTTT	CASSDRRDSNQPQHF
TRBJ1-1	TRBV6-5	NA	NA	TGTGCCAGCAGTTACTCCAGGGTGCGGGGGAACACTGAAGCTTTCTTT	CASSYSRVRGNTEAFF
TRBJ1-6	TRBV15	few	NA	TGTGCCACCAGCAGAGATCGGGGAGGTTCACCCCTCCACTTT	CATSRDRGGSPLHF
TRBJ1-1	TRBV1	NA	NA	TGCACCAGCAGCCATACGTCGGGGACTGAAGCTTTCTTT	CTSSHTSGTEAFF
TRBJ1-5	TRBV20-1	NA	NA	TGCAGTGCTAGTGAGGGGGGGATAGGGCCCCAGCATTTT	CSASEGGIGPQHF
TRBJ1-2	TRBV7-2	few	NA	TGTGCCAGCAGCTTAGGTGTTCAGGACTATGGCTACACCTTC	CASSLGVQDYGYTF
TRBJ1-2	TRBV21-1	NA	NA	TGTGCCAGCAGCCGCCCGGGACAGCCTACCTATGGCTACACCTTC	CASSRPGQPTYGYTF
TRBJ1-2	TRBV6-2/TRBV6-3	NA	NA	TGTGCCAGCAGTTCCAAGAGTACCGGGGACTATGGCTACACCTTC	CASSSKSTGDYGYTF
TRBJ2-1	TRBV5-3	NA	NA	TGTGCCAGAAGCCCGTGCGGGACCAACGCCGTGAGCTCCTACAATGAGCAGTTCTTC	CARSPCGTNAVSSYNEQFF
TRBJ1-1	TRBV19	NA	TRBD1	TGTGCCAGTAGTATGGACCTAACCGGGACAGGTAGTTTAAGAGCTTTCTTT	CASSMDLTGTGSLRAFF
TRBJ2-6	TRBV6-5	NA	NA	TGTGCCAGCATCTACTCAGAGGGCTCTGGGGCCAACGTCCTGACTTTC	CASIYSEGSGANVLTF
TRBJ2-7	TRBV5-6	NA	NA	TGTGCCAGCGACGCTTGGGGCTGGGCTGGTGAGCAGTACTTC	CASDAWGWAGEQYF
TRBJ1-4	TRBV9	NA	NA	TGTGCCAGCAGCGTCAGGCCCGCGGGAGAAAAACTGTTTTTT	CASSVRPAGEKLFF
TRBJ2-7	TRBV9	NA	NA	TGTGCCAGCAGCCCCCAGGGATCGGCCTACGAGCAGTACTTC	CASSPQGSAYEQYF
TRBJ1-1	TRBV29-1	NA	NA	TGCAGCGTTGAATTTGGGGGGGGCTATGAAGCTTTCTTT	CSVEFGGGYEAFF
TRBJ1-1	TRBV6-2/TRBV6-3	NA	TRBD1	TGTGCCAGCAGTCGCGGGACAGGGAGTGATGAAGCTTTCTTT	CASSRGTGSDEAFF
TRBJ1-1	TRBV5-1	once	TRBD1	TGCGCCAGCAGTCCAGACAGGGCGGGAATCGGAGTCACTGAAGCTTTCTTT	CASSPDRAGIGVTEAFF
TRBJ2-1	TRBV4-3	NA	TRBD2	TGCGCCAGCAGCCACGGGACTAGTGTGCTAAATGAGCAGTTCTTC	CASSHGTSVLNEQFF
TRBJ1-3	TRBV7-9	NA	NA	TGTGCCAGCAGCTTGGGGAGGAGCCTCTCTGGAAACACCATATATTTT	CASSLGRSLSGNTIYF
TRBJ1-1	TRBV29-1	NA	NA	TGCAGCGTTCGCAGGGGAGAAGCTTTCTTT	CSVRRGEAFF
TRBJ2-1	TRBV10-3	NA	NA	TGTGCCATCAGTGTTGGGCAGGGCAGGAATTCGGAGCAGTTCTTC	CAISVGQGRNSEQFF